The 11 T cell receptor beta chains below were found in one sample sequenced in a study of Ad26.COV2.S vaccination and SARS-CoV-2 variants. Clones were sequenced by immunoSEQ multiplex PCR, and TCRdb holds only the in-frame ones, with some missing. The table lists 250,000 to 300,000 clones, roughly 86% of them singletons. The treatment is: about 20 received Ad26.COV2.S at low or high dose, single or two shots; 5 received placebo; per-sample allocation not given. Sampling occurred on day 63 after the first vaccine or placebo injection. Sequencing was performed on peripheral blood, taken in a trial of Ad26.COV2.S vaccine versus placebo. These TCRs come from a person between 18 and 59 years old who received the Ad26.COV2.S COVID-19 vaccine or a placebo.

CDR3 DNA sequence: TGTGCCAGTAGTATAGGTGGAACTAATGAAAAACTGTTTTTT. Translation: CASSIGGTNEKLFF. The V and J genes are TRBV19 and TRBJ1-4, with D unresolved. This CDR3 region has 14 residues. The V end lost 1 base, the J end lost 1 base, and 4 bases lay between the germline ends. Germline V gene sequence: CDR1 LNHDA, CDR2 SQIVND (reference sequence).

The chain couples TRBV7-9 to TRBJ2-4; D perhaps matches TRBD1 (5 bases). The CDR3 covers 16 residues. V lost 2 bases and J 1 base, leaving 12 bases between the germline ends. The germline gives CDR1 SEHNR, CDR2 FQNEAQ (reference sequence). The CDR3 DNA reads TGTGCCAGCAGCTTACGGTCAGGGATGGCCAAAAACATTCAGTACTTC. It yields the protein CASSLRSGMAKNIQYF.

J is TRBJ2-1 and V is TRBV5-1, with D perhaps matching TRBD2 (5 bases). CDR1 is SGHRS and CDR2 is YFSETQ in the germline V gene. This CDR3 contains 15 residues. V lost 6 bases to trimming and J lost 9 bases, with 22 bases between them. CDR3: CASTTSGTPVREQFF. Here the CDR3 DNA reads TGCGCCAGCACGACAAGCGGAACCCCTGTTCGTGAGCAGTTCTTC.

This rearrangement joins TRBV7-8 to TRBJ1-4; no firm D call. Deletions cut 3 bases from V and 0 bases from J, with 5 bases between. The CDR3 totals 14 residues. Germline V gene sequence: CDR1 SGHVS, CDR2 FQNEAQ. CDR3 bases: TGTGCCAGCAGCTTGGAGACAACTAATGAAAAACTGTTTTTT. Its translation is CASSLETTNEKLFF.

The chain recombines TRBV2 with TRBJ1-4, with D possibly being TRBD1 (6 bases). The germline V gene encodes CDR1 SNHLY and CDR2 FYNNEI. The CDR3 consists of 17 residues. Trimming removed 10 bases from V and 1 base from J, with 22 bases in between. The CDR3 is CATDSAGALLTNEKLFF. DNA of the CDR3: TGTGCCACCGATTCGGCAGGGGCCCTGTTAACTAATGAAAAACTGTTTTTT. Full variable domain (outside the CDR3, taken from reference TRBV2 and TRBJ1-4): EPEVTQTPSHQVTQMGQEVILRCVPISNHLYFYWYRQILGQKVEFLVSFYNNEISEKSEIFDDQFSVERPDGSNFTLKIRSTKLEDSAMYFCATDSAGALLTNEKLFFGSGTQLSVL.

This clone has only one observation. This sequence joins TRBV3-1 (or the pseudogene TRBV3-2) and TRBJ2-7; the match to TRBD1 covers 7 bases. Germline trimming cut 0 bases from V and 7 bases from J; bases unmatched to any gene: 9. CDR1 and CDR2 from the germline V gene are LGHDT and YNNKEL (reference sequence). The CDR3 runs 15 residues. The CDR3 protein is CASSQESQGVREQYF. CDR3 nucleotides: TGTGCCAGCAGCCAAGAGAGCCAGGGGGTACGGGAGCAGTACTTC.

The chain couples TRBV7-9 to TRBJ1-2, with D unclear. The V gene lost 4 bases and the J gene lost 2 bases, with 11 bases spanning the gap. From germline, CDR1 is SEHNR and CDR2 FQNEAQ (reference sequence). The CDR3 is 14 amino acids. The CDR3 protein is CASSSPVLNYGYTF. The CDR3, as DNA: TGTGCCAGCAGCTCGCCGGTCCTGAACTATGGCTACACCTTC. The full variable domain, in which reference TRBV7-9 and TRBJ1-2 provide the parts outside the CDR3, is DTGVSQNPRHKITKRGQNVTFRCDPISEHNRLYWYRQTLGQGPEFLTYFQNEAQLEKSRLLSDRFSAERPKGSFSTLEIQRTEQGDSAMYLCASSSPVLNYGYTFGSGTRLTVV.

The CDR3 sequence: CASSRGGQGNQPQHF. CDR3 in DNA: TGTGCCAGCAGCCGAGGGGGACAGGGCAATCAGCCCCAGCATTTT. J is TRBJ1-5 and V is TRBV7-9; 8 bases are a match to TRBD1. The CDR3 spans 15 residues. The ends lost 5 bases at V and 2 bases at J; junction bases unmatched: 5. In germline, CDR1 is SEHNR, CDR2 FQNEAQ (reference sequence).

This clone was detected only once. The chain recombines TRBV5-1 with TRBJ2-3; D ambiguous. From germline, CDR1 is SGHRS and CDR2 YFSETQ. Deletions cut 0 bases from V and 0 bases from J, with 11 bases between. The CDR3 covers 16 residues. The CDR3 sequence is CASSLGVRSSTDTQYF. The CDR3 DNA sequence: TGCGCCAGCAGCTTGGGGGTGAGGTCGAGCACAGATACGCAGTATTTT. The variable domain in full, with the rest retrieved from reference TRBV5-1 and TRBJ2-3, is KAGVTQTPRYLIKTRGQQVTLSCSPISGHRSVSWYQQTPGQGLQFLFEYFSETQRNKGNFPGRFSGRQFSNSRSEMNVSTLELGDSALYLCASSLGVRSSTDTQYFGPGTRLTVL.

V is TRBV7-2 and J is TRBJ2-3; no definite D call. The germline V gene has CDR1 SGHTA and CDR2 FQGNSA. This CDR3 spans 15 amino acids. V lost 3 bases to trimming and J lost 0 bases, with 10 bases between them. The CDR3 bases are TGTGCCAGCAGCTTCCAGCGCCTCAGCACAGATACGCAGTATTTT. This translates into CASSFQRLSTDTQYF.

The chain links TRBV6-5 to TRBJ2-4, with 7 bases fitting TRBD2. This CDR3 has 14 residues. The germline V gene encodes CDR1 MNHEY and CDR2 SVGAGI. V was pared by 7 bases and J by 4 bases, with 7 bases of the junction left unmatched. The CDR3 nucleotides are TGTGCCAGCAAGGCGGGAGTTTTTAAAAACATTCAGTACTTC. Residues: CASKAGVFKNIQYF.